Sequencing of this T cell receptor (beta chain) was carried out in a study of blood T cell repertoires in COVID-19 (dated by TCRdb to the early 2020s). At the level of the whole study: Samples from collaborators originated in the United States, Italy and Spain and spanned both the acute and convalescent phases of COVID-19. Nearly every sample came with metadata listing a de-identified subject ID, COVID-19 status, age in years and sex. HLA class I and class II types, where available, came from metadata supplied by the sample provider rather than from assay-based typing. The repertoires were released in a freely available public database intended as a resource for research on the immune response to SARS-CoV-2. Samples came from the ongoing ImmuneRACE study (first 160 participants) plus 1,254 subjects from 6 global collaborators. Subjects who had been exposed to COVID-19, were actively infected with it, or had recovered from it provided the deeply sampled blood TCRbeta repertoires that made up the dataset. The material from the prospective study consisted of cDNA or gDNA derived from T cells, B-cell-depleted T cells, or PBMCs.

Study-wide conclusions, independent of this receptor: The amount of clinical and demographic metadata varied by source and participant and was provided uncurated.

A second Seattle source provided samples from volunteer blood donors who had recovered from COVID-19. Each collaborating institution followed its own protocols to collect whole blood in K2EDTA tubes. For TCRbeta analysis, collaborators shipped samples in one of three forms: frozen whole blood, isolated PBMCs, or DNA extracted from either of those sample types. The immunoSEQ Assay, a bias-controlled multiplex PCR, was used to amplify TCRbeta CDR3 regions from genomic DNA. The authors' analysis ran thus. Within the assay, amplification of reference gene primers was used to estimate how many nucleated cells each sample contained. To quantify the absolute abundance of each unique TCRbeta CDR3 rearrangement, sequence reads were collapsed and filtered. For each sample, productive Simpson clonality was calculated as the square root of Simpson's diversity index across productive rearrangements. Held by TCRdb, this immuneACCESS table contains in-frame sequences only and omits some clones. Under half of the omission traces to an unresolved V gene where checked; the cause of the rest is unknown. That table gives V, J and clone size, and the DNA gave D and trimming. The sample contains about 200,000 clones, around 85% of them found a single time. The top ten constitute approximately 12% of the sample.

This clone was seen only once. It lacks a known antigen. Qualities for individual bases were not recorded, and no much larger clone is one base off. The germline V and J ends show losses of 0 bases and 2 bases respectively, and no gene match explains 1 base of the junction. The cysteine opens and the phenylalanine closes a CDR3 of 15 amino acids. The DNA shown is the 45-base CDR3, in frame from base 1. Per the germline V gene, SGHVS is the CDR1 and FNYEAQ is the CDR2. Specimen: peripheral blood. This receptor was identified in a man aged 45 to 65 who had recovered from COVID-19. The rearrangement combines TRBV7-6 with TRBJ2-1; 7 bases in the middle match TRBD2. The DNA reads TGTGCCAGCAGCTTAGCTAGCGGGCCCTACAATGAGCAGTTCTTC. The translation is CASSLASGPYNEQFF. With the portions outside the CDR3 filled from the reference TRBV7-6 and TRBJ2-1 genes, the complete variable region becomes GAGVSQSPRYKVTKRGQDVALRCDPISGHVSLYWYRQALGQGPEFLTYFNYEAQQDKSGLPNDRFSAERPEGSISTLTIQRTEQRDSAMYRCASSLASGPYNEQFFGPGTRLTVL.